Following are 25 T cell receptor beta chains from one sample sequenced in a study of T-cell memory formation after mild COVID-19. TCRdb re-called the 5' RACE reads through MiXCR, storing one row per CDR3 protein. The data hold 550,000 to 700,000 distinct CDR3 sequences, with 17% observed a single time. Sequenced material: PBMCs or a T cell subset sorted from them (not recorded which). The receptor set was obtained from an adult woman who had mild COVID-19 (a few samples of this study predate the infection). Cell type and time point are not known.

The rearrangement uses TRBV7-6 and TRBJ2-2, with D possibly being TRBD2 (6 bases). Germline values: CDR1 SGHVS, CDR2 FNYEAQ. V was clipped by 4 bases and J by 4 bases, with 19 bases between them. The CDR3 length is 17 residues. The chain's CDR3 is CASSSGTPGYSTGELFF. CDR3 nucleotides: TGTGCCAGCAGCTCTGGGACTCCCGGGTATAGCACCGGGGAGCTGTTTTTT.

This chain connects TRBV5-5 to TRBJ2-2; no clear D. V lost 4 bases, J lost 4 bases, and 20 bases lay in between. Germline assignment: CDR1 SGHKS and CDR2 YYEKEE (reference sequence). This CDR3 is built from 17 residues. The CDR3 is CASSIAVGRSVTGELFF. In DNA form, the CDR3 reads TGTGCCAGCAGCATTGCCGTAGGCAGGTCGGTCACCGGGGAGCTGTTTTTT.

The V call is TRBV2, the J call TRBJ2-1; perhaps D is TRBD1 or TRBD2 (5 bases each). V dropped 3 bases and J dropped 6 bases, with 18 bases sitting between them. Germline V gene data show CDR1 as SNHLY and CDR2 as FYNNEI. The CDR3 contains 16 residues. In DNA form, the CDR3 reads TGTGCCAGCAGTGATATTTTATCGGGGCTCGGCAATGAGCAGTTCTTC. Its protein is CASSDILSGLGNEQFF.

The V and J genes are TRBV11-2 and TRBJ2-2, with D perhaps matching TRBD1 (6 bases). Trimming removed 7 bases from V and 5 bases from J, with 17 bases in between. The CDR3 consists of 15 residues. Germline CDR1 and CDR2: SGHAT and FQNNGV. In nucleotides, the CDR3 is TGTGCCAGCACCTCTTTAACAGGGTTGACCGGGGAGCTGTTTTTT. Its translation is CASTSLTGLTGELFF.

V gene TRBV5-1 combines with J gene TRBJ1-2, with 7 bases matching TRBD1. From germline, CDR1 is SGHRS and CDR2 YFSETQ. This CDR3 region has 14 residues. The V and J ends lost 3 bases and 4 bases, in that order; junction bases with no gene match: 6. The CDR3 sequence: CASSSGQTRYGYTF. The CDR3 DNA sequence: TGCGCCAGCAGCTCGGGACAGACCCGCTATGGCTACACCTTC.

This clonotype was counted between two and nine times. This chain uses TRBV7-2 with TRBJ2-5, with 13 bases fitting TRBD2. CDR1 is SGHTA and CDR2 is FQGNSA in the germline V gene. CDR3 length: 18 residues. J gave up 4 bases and V 4 bases, and 12 bases lay outside the gene matches. CDR3 sequence: CASSSGLAGVIFLETQYF. DNA of the CDR3: TGTGCCAGCAGCTCCGGACTAGCGGGAGTTATTTTTTTAGAGACCCAGTACTTC.

The chain joins TRBV29-1 to TRBJ1-1; TRBD1 agrees at 8 bases. Unmatched junction bases numbered 8, after V lost 7 bases and J lost 4 bases. Germline V gene sequence: CDR1 SQVTM, CDR2 ANQGSEA. The CDR3 contains 13 residues. The CDR3 coding sequence is TGCAGCGAGAAACAGGGGGGAGGCACTGAAGCTTTCTTT. This gives the protein CSEKQGGGTEAFF. Full variable domain (remainder filled in from reference TRBV29-1 and TRBJ1-1): SAVISQKPSRDICQRGTSLTIQCQVDSQVTMMFWYRQQPGQSLTLIATANQGSEATYESGFVIDKFPISRPNLTFSTLTVSNMSPEDSSIYLCSEKQGGGTEAFFGQGTRLTVV.

The chain joins TRBV4-2 to TRBJ1-2; a possible D gene is TRBD1 (5 bases). This CDR3 is 15 amino acids long. Germline CDR1 reads LGHNA; CDR2 reads YNFKEQ. The V gene lost 0 bases and the J gene lost 2 bases, with 10 bases spanning the gap. The chain's CDR3 is CASSQELGENYGYTF. As DNA, the CDR3 is TGTGCCAGCAGCCAAGAATTAGGGGAGAACTATGGCTACACCTTC.

This clonotype occurred a few times. This chain's CDR3 is CASSSGTQGYEQYF. The CDR3 DNA reads TGTGCCAGCAGTTCCGGGACGCAGGGCTACGAGCAGTACTTC. The chain is built from TRBV9 and TRBJ2-7; either TRBD1 or TRBD2 may supply D (5 bases each). CDR3 size: 14 residues. Germline loops: CDR1 SGDLS, CDR2 YYNGEE. Trimming cost V 5 bases and J 3 bases, with 15 bases left between them.

There are a few counts of this clonotype. CDR3: CSATTGGINYGYTF. In DNA form, the CDR3 reads TGCAGTGCAACCACAGGGGGGATAAACTATGGCTACACCTTC. The chain is built from TRBV20-1 and TRBJ1-2; TRBD1 matches 8 bases. Germline-derived CDR1 and CDR2 are DFQATT and SNEGSKA (reference sequence). After removal of 6 bases from V and 2 bases from J, the junction contained 8 bases not matched to a gene. The CDR3 has 14 residues.

A few counts support this clonotype. This chain links TRBV20-1 with TRBJ2-7; 8 bases fit TRBD2. This CDR3 has 16 residues. The V gene's germline CDR1 is DFQATT and CDR2 SNEGSKA (reference sequence). V was clipped by 0 bases and J by 2 bases; unmatched bases: 9. The CDR3 DNA follows: TGCAGTGCTAGAGATACCGGGCGAGCGGGGGCCTACGAGCAGTACTTC. This sequence encodes CSARDTGRAGAYEQYF.

This clonotype was observed a few times. J is TRBJ2-1 and V is TRBV3-1, with D possibly being TRBD1 (6 bases). V was pared by 0 bases and J by 7 bases, with 16 bases between. The germline V gene encodes CDR1 LGHDT and CDR2 YNNKEL (reference sequence). This CDR3 comprises 16 residues. In DNA form, the CDR3 reads TGTGCCAGCAGCCAAGAAAGGGGCAGGGGCGTTAATGAGCAGTTCTTC. Translation gives CASSQERGRGVNEQFF.

The rearrangement joins TRBV15 to TRBJ1-1; maybe TRBD1 (6 bases). The CDR3 loop spans 15 amino acids. CDR1 LNHNV and CDR2 YYDKDF come from the germline V gene (reference sequence). Trimming removed 2 bases from V and 5 bases from J, with 15 bases in between. For the CDR3, the DNA is TGTGCCACCAGCAGACGTCAGGGAGGGGGGACTGAAGCTTTCTTT. This sequence encodes CATSRRQGGGTEAFF. The full variable domain, its missing parts supplied by reference TRBV15 and TRBJ1-1, is DAMVIQNPRYQVTQFGKPVTLSCSQTLNHNVMYWYQQKSSQAPKLLFHYYDKDFNNEADTPDNFQSRRPNTSFCFLDIRSPGLGDTAMYLCATSRRQGGGTEAFFGQGTRLTVV.

This clonotype appeared a few times. Relative to the germline gene, one junction end is altered; a read error may explain this. DNA of the CDR3: TGTGCCAGCACCTTAACGGGGGGCTTACCCGGGGAGCTGTTTTTT. Translating gives CASTLTGGLPGELFF. V usage is TRBV7-9 and J usage is TRBJ2-2; perhaps TRBD2 as D (7 bases). Looked up from germline, CDR1 is SEHNR and CDR2 is FQNEAQ (reference sequence). CDR3 length: 15 residues.

This clonotype was counted a few times. The chain carries TRBV7-6 and TRBJ2-7, with 10 bases identical to TRBD2. After removal of 4 bases from V and 2 bases from J, the junction contained 8 bases not matched to a gene. Germline V gene lookup returns CDR1 SGHVS and CDR2 FNYEAQ. The length of the CDR3 is 16 residues. CDR3 residues: CASSYKAGGRPYEQYF. The CDR3, as DNA: TGTGCCAGCAGCTATAAAGCGGGGGGGCGACCCTACGAGCAGTACTTC. Full variable domain (remainder filled in from reference TRBV7-6 and TRBJ2-7): GAGVSQSPRYKVTKRGQDVALRCDPISGHVSLYWYRQALGQGPEFLTYFNYEAQQDKSGLPNDRFSAERPEGSISTLTIQRTEQRDSAMYRCASSYKAGGRPYEQYFGPGTRLTVT.

The chain couples TRBV14 to TRBJ1-1; D is ambiguous. V lost 1 base to trimming and J lost 6 bases, with 18 bases between them. This CDR3 has 16 residues. Germline V lookup: CDR1 SGHDN, CDR2 FVKESK. The CDR3 sequence: CASSQVASRRESEAFF. The CDR3, as DNA: TGTGCCAGCAGCCAAGTAGCATCGAGGAGGGAGTCTGAAGCTTTCTTT.

V is TRBV4-3 and J is TRBJ2-1; D possibly corresponds to TRBD2 (6 bases). The CDR3 has 15 residues. Germline V CDR1 and CDR2: LGHNA, YSLEER. The V end was cut by 3 bases, the J end by 5 bases, with 14 bases between. CDR3: CASSQLGSPNNEQFF. The CDR3 nucleotides read TGCGCCAGCAGCCAGCTCGGGAGTCCGAACAATGAGCAGTTCTTC.

The rearrangement joins TRBV7-3 to TRBJ1-2, with a tentative D call TRBD1 (5 bases). Trimming cost V 5 bases and J 5 bases, with 12 bases left between them. Germline lookup yields CDR1 SGHTA and CDR2 FQGTGA. This CDR3 comprises 13 residues. The CDR3 protein is CASSPGTEYGYTF. Here the CDR3 DNA reads TGTGCCAGCAGCCCGGGGACGGAGTATGGCTACACCTTC.

The sample holds a few counts of this clonotype. The chain couples TRBV5-1 to TRBJ2-1; D not certain. Trimming stripped 0 bases from V and 1 base from J, with 14 bases between. Germline loops: CDR1 SGHRS, CDR2 YFSETQ. This CDR3 contains 17 residues. CDR3 loop: CASSLGTLVGSYNEQFF. The CDR3 DNA sequence: TGCGCCAGCAGCTTGGGGACCCTAGTGGGGTCCTACAATGAGCAGTTCTTC. Together with reference TRBV5-1 and TRBJ2-1, the CDR3 gives the full variable domain: KAGVTQTPRYLIKTRGQQVTLSCSPISGHRSVSWYQQTPGQGLQFLFEYFSETQRNKGNFPGRFSGRQFSNSRSEMNVSTLELGDSALYLCASSLGTLVGSYNEQFFGPGTRLTVL.

The chain joins TRBV6-5 to TRBJ2-7, with D unresolved. CDR1 and CDR2 (germline): MNHEY, SVGAGI. Trimming left V 7 bases short and J 0 bases short, with 10 bases between. The CDR3 sequence is 13 residues long. CDR3 nucleotide sequence: TGTGCCAGCACCCCGGCAGGCTCCTACGAGCAGTACTTC. This gives the protein CASTPAGSYEQYF.

This clonotype was recorded many times. The chain joins TRBV9 to TRBJ2-3; D might be TRBD2 (5 bases). The CDR3 covers 14 residues. Trimming took off 2 bases at V and 0 bases at J, with 7 bases between the two ends. Germline V lookup: CDR1 SGDLS, CDR2 YYNGEE. The CDR3 loop reads CASSVGVSTDTQYF. As DNA, the CDR3 is TGTGCCAGCAGCGTCGGGGTTAGCACAGATACGCAGTATTTT.

The rearrangement uses TRBV4-1 and TRBJ2-1, with TRBD2 matching 9 bases. The CDR3 is 15 amino acids. The ends lost 6 bases at V and 8 bases at J; junction bases unmatched: 11. Germline V gives CDR1 MGHRA, CDR2 YSYEKL. CDR3 amino acids: CASRALAGNRDEQFF. The CDR3 coding sequence is TGCGCCAGCAGAGCACTAGCGGGCAATCGGGATGAGCAGTTCTTC.

This CDR3 is CATSDSMVSEAFF. CDR3 nucleotide sequence: TGTGCCACCAGTGATTCGATGGTTTCTGAAGCTTTCTTT. The V and J genes are TRBV24-1 and TRBJ1-1; D is unresolved. Germline values: CDR1 KGHDR, CDR2 SFDVKD. The V end was cut by 2 bases, the J end by 6 bases, with 9 bases between. The CDR3 length is 13 residues.

The chain carries TRBV27 and TRBJ2-3; 10 positions match TRBD2. Per the germline V gene, CDR1 is MNHEY and CDR2 is SMNVEV (reference sequence). This CDR3 region has 15 residues. J was trimmed by 4 bases and V by 6 bases; bases with no gene match: 7. The CDR3 DNA is TGTGCCAGCAGGAGCGGGGGGGCCGGGGCAGATACGCAGTATTTT. This codes for CASRSGGAGADTQYF.

The table lists this clonotype with many counts. The chain combines TRBV5-6 with TRBJ2-7; maybe TRBD1 (6 bases). This CDR3 region has 14 residues. V dropped 5 bases and J dropped 6 bases, with 18 bases sitting between them. Germline assignment: CDR1 SGHDT and CDR2 YYEEEE. The DNA for the CDR3 is TGTGCCAGCAGTGGGTTAACAGGGTCGGTCGAGCAGTACTTC. This gives the protein CASSGLTGSVEQYF.